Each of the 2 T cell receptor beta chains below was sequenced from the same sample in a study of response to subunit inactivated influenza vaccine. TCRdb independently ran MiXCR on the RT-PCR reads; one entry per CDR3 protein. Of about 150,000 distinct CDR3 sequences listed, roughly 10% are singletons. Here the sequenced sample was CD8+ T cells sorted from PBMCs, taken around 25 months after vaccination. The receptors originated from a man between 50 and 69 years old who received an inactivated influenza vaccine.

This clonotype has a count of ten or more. CDR3 nucleotide sequence: TGTGCCAGCAAGATCGGGACGGTTTCCTACAATGAGCAGTTCTTC. It specifies CASKIGTVSYNEQFF. The J gene is TRBJ2-1, the V gene TRBV27; D may match TRBD1 or TRBD2 (5 bases each). This CDR3 has 15 amino acids. The V end was cut by 7 bases, the J end by 1 base, with 14 bases between. Germline CDR1 and CDR2: MNHEY and SMNVEV (reference sequence).

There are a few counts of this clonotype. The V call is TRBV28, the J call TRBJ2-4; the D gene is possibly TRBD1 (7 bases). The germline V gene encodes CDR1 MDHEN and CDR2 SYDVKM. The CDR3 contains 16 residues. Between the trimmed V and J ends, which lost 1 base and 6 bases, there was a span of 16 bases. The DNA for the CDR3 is TGTGCCAGCAGTTTATTAGCAGGGGGGCGAGTAAACATTCAGTACTTC. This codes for CASSLLAGGRVNIQYF.